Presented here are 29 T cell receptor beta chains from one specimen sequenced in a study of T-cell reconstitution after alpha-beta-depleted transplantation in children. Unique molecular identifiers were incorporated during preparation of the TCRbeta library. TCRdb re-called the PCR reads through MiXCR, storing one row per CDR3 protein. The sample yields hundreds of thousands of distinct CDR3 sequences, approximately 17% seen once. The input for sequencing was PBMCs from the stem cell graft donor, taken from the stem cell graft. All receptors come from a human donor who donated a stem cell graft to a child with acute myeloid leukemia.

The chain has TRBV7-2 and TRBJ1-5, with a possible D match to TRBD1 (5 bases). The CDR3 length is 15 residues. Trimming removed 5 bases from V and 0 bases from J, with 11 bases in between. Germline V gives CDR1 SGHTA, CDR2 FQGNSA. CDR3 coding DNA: TGTGCCAGCAGCCCTGACAGTAATAGCAATCAGCCCCAGCATTTT. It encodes CASSPDSNSNQPQHF.

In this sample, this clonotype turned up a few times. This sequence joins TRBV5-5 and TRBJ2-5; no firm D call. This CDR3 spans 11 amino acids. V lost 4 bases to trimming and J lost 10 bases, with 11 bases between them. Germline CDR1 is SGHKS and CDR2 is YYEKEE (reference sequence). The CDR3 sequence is CASSPGWDQYF. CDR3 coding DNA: TGTGCCAGCAGCCCGGGTTGGGACCAGTACTTC.

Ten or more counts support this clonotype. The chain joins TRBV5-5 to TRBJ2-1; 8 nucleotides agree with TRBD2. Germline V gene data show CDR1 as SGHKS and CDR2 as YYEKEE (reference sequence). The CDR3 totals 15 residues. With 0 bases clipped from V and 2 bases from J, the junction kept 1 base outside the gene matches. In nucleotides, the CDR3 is TGTGCCAGCAGCTTGGACGGGGGGGCCTACAATGAGCAGTTCTTC. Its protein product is CASSLDGGAYNEQFF.

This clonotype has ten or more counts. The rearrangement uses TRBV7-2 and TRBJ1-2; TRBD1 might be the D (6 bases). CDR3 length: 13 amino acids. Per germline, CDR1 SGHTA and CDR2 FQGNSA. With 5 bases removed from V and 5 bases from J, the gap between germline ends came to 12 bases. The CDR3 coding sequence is TGTGCCAGCAGCGGACCTACAGGGTATGGCTACACCTTC. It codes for CASSGPTGYGYTF.

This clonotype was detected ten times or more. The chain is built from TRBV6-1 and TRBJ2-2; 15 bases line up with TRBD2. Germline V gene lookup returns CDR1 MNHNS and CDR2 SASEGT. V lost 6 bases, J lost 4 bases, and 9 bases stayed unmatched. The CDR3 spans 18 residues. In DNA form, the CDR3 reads TGTGCCAGCAGCCCCGGACTAGCGGGGGGGCGGAGCACCGGGGAGCTGTTTTTT. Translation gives CASSPGLAGGRSTGELFF.

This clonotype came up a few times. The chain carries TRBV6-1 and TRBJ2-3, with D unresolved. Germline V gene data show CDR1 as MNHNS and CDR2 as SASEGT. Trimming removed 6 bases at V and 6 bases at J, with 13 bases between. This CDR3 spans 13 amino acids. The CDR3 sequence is CASSIFRADTQYF. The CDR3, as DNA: TGTGCCAGCAGCATATTCCGTGCGGATACGCAGTATTTT.

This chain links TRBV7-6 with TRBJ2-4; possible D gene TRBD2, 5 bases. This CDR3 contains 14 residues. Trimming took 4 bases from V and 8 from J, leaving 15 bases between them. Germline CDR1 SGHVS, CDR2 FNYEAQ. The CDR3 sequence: CASSSGPEEDIQYF. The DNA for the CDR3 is TGTGCCAGCAGCTCCGGGCCAGAGGAGGACATTCAGTACTTC.

The CDR3 is CASSRDRISGANVLTF. The CDR3, as DNA: TGTGCCAGCAGTCGGGACCGTATCTCTGGGGCCAACGTCCTGACTTTC. The V gene is TRBV12-3 or TRBV12-4, the J gene TRBJ2-6; the D gene could be TRBD1 or TRBD2 (5 bases each). This CDR3 has 16 amino acids. The V and J ends lost 5 bases and 0 bases respectively, with 11 bases between them.

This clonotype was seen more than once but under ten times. CDR3 nucleotide sequence: TGTGCCAGCAGTAAAGGGACAGGGGGATTCCGCGAGCAGTACTTC. It encodes CASSKGTGGFREQYF. V gene TRBV7-9 combines with J gene TRBJ2-7, with TRBD1 identical over 11 bases. J gave up 6 bases and V 6 bases, and 10 bases lay outside the gene matches. Germline CDR1 and CDR2: SEHNR and FQNEAQ (reference sequence). CDR3 length equals 15 residues.

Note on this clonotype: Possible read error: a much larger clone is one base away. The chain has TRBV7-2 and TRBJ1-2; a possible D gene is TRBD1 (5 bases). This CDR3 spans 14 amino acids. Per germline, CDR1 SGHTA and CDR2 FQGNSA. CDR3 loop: CASGLDGTIYGYTF. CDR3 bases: TGTGCCAGCGGCTTAGATGGGACTATCTATGGCTACACCTTC. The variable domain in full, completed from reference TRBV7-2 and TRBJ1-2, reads GAGVSQSPSNKVTEKGKDVELRCDPISGHTALYWYRQSLGQGLEFLIYFQGNSAPDKSGLPSDRFSAERTGGSVSTLTIQRTQQEDSAVYLCASGLDGTIYGYTFGSGTRLTVV.

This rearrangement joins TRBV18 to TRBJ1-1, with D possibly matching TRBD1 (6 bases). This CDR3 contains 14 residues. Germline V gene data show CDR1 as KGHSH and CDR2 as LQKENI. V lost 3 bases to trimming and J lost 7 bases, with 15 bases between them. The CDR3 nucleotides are TGTGCCAGCTCACCCTCCGGGGGCCAGGATGAAGCTTTCTTT. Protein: CASSPSGGQDEAFF.

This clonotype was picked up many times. As DNA, the CDR3 is TGTGCCAGCAGCTTAGCGTATAACACCAAAAACGGGGAGCTGTTTTTT. Translated: CASSLAYNTKNGELFF. This sequence joins TRBV7-2 and TRBJ2-2; D is ambiguous. CDR3 length: 16 amino acids. From germline, CDR1 is SGHTA and CDR2 FQGNSA. V was pared by 0 bases and J by 7 bases, with 15 bases between.

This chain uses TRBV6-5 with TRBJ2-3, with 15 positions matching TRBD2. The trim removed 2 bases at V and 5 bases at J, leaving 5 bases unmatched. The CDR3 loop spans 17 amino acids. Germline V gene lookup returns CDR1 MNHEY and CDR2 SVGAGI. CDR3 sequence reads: CASSYAGTSGGRDTQYF. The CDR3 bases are TGTGCCAGCAGTTACGCCGGGACTAGCGGGGGGAGAGATACGCAGTATTTT.

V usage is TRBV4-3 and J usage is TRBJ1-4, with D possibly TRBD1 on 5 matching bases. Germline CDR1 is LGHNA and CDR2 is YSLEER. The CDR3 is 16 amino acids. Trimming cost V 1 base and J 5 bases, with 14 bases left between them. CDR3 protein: CASSQVKDSENEKLFF. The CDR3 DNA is TGCGCCAGCAGCCAAGTGAAAGACAGCGAGAATGAAAAACTGTTTTTT.

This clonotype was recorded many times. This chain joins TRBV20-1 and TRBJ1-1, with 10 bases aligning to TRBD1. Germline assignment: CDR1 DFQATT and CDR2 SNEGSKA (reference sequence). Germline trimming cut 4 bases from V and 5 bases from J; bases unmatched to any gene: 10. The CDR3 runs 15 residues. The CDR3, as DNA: TGCAGTGCTAAGACTCCGGGACAGGGGATGACTGAAGCTTTCTTT. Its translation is CSAKTPGQGMTEAFF.

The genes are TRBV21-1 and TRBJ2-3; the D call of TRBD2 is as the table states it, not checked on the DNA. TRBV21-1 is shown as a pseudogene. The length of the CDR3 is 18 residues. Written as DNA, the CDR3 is TGTGCCAGCAGCCTTGAGATGAGTAGCGGGGAAAACACAGATACGCAGTATTTT. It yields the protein CASSLEMSSGENTDTQYF.

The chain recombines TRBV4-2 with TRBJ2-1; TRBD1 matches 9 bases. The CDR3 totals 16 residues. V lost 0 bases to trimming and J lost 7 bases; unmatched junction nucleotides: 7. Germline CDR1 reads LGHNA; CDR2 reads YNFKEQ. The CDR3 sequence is CASSQDRGTGLNEQFF. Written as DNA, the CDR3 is TGTGCCAGCAGCCAAGATAGGGGGACAGGGTTAAATGAGCAGTTCTTC.

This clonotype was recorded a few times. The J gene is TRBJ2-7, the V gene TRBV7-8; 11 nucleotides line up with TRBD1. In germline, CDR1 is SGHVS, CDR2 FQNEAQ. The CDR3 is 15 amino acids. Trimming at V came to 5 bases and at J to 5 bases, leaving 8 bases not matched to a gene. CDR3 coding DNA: TGTGCCAGCAGCGACCCGGGACAGGGGGTGAACGAGCAGTACTTC. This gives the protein CASSDPGQGVNEQYF.

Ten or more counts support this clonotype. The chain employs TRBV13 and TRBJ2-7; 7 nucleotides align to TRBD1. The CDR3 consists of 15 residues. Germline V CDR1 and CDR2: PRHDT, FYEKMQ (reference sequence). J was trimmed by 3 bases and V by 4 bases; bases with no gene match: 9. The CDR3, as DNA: TGTGCCAGCAGCTCCAGGGGGACAGCTAGCTACGAGCAGTACGTC. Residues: CASSSRGTASYEQYV.

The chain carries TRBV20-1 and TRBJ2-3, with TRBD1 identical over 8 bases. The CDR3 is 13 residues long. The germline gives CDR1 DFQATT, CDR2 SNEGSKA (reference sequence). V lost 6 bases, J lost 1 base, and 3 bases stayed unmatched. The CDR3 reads CSAATGGTDTQYF. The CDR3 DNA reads TGCAGTGCCGCGACAGGGGGCACAGATACGCAGTATTTT.

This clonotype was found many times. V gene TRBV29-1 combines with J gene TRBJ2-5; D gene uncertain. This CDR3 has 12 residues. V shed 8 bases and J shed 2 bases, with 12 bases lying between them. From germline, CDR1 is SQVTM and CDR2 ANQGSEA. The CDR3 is CSTTRSQETQYF. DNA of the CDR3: TGCAGCACGACCCGGAGTCAAGAGACCCAGTACTTC.

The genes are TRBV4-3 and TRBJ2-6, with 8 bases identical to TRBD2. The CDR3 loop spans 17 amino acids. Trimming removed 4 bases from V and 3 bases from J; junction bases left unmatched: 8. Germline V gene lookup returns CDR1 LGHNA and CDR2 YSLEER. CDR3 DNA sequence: TGCGCCAGCAGCCCCCAAGCTGCGGGGGGTGGGGCCAACGTCCTGACTTTC. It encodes CASSPQAAGGGANVLTF.

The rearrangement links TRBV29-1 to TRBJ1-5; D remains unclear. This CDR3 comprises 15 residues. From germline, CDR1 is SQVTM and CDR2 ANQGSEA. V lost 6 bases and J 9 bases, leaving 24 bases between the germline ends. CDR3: CSVSPTDGSMMPQHF. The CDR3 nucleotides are TGCAGCGTGAGCCCGACCGACGGAAGCATGATGCCCCAGCATTTT. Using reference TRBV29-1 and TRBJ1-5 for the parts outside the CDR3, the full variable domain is SAVISQKPSRDICQRGTSLTIQCQVDSQVTMMFWYRQQPGQSLTLIATANQGSEATYESGFVIDKFPISRPNLTFSTLTVSNMSPEDSSIYLCSVSPTDGSMMPQHFGDGTRLSIL.

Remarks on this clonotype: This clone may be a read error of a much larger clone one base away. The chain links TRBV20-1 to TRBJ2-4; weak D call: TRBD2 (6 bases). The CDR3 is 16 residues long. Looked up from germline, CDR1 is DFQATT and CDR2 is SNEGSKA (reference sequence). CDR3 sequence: CSARDRGTEDKNSQYF. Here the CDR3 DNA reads TGCAGTGCTAGAGATCGGGGGACCGAGGACAAAAACAGTCAGTACTTC.

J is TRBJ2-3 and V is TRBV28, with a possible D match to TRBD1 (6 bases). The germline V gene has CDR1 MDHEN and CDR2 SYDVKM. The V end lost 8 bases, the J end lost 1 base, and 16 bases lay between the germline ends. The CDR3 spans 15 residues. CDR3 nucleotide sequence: TGTGCCAGCCTTACAGGGTGGTCGGGCACAGATACGCAGTATTTT. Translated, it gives CASLTGWSGTDTQYF. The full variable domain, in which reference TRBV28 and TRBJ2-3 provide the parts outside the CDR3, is DVKVTQSSRYLVKRTGEKVFLECVQDMDHENMFWYRQDPGLGLRLIYFSYDVKMKEKGDIPEGYSVSREKKERFSLILESASTNQTSMYLCASLTGWSGTDTQYFGPGTRLTVL.

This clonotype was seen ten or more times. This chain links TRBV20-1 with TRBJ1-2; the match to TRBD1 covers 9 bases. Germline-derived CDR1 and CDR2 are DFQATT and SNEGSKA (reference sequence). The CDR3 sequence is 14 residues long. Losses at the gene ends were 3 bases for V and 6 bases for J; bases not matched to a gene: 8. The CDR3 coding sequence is TGCAGTGCTAGTCTGAACAGGGGGCGGGATGGCTACACCTTC. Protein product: CSASLNRGRDGYTF.

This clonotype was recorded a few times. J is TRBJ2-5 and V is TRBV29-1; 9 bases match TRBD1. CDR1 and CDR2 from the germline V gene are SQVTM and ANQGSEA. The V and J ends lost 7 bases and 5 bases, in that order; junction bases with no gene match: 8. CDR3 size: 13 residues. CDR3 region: CSAGQGRGETQYF. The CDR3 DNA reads TGCAGCGCAGGACAGGGGCGAGGGGAGACCCAGTACTTC.

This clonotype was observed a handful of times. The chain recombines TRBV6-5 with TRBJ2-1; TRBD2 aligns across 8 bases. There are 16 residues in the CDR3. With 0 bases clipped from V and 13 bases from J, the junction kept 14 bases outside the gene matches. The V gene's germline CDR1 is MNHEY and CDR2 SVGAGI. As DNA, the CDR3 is TGTGCCAGCAGTTACTCGCTCCCGGGACTAGTGGCCCTACAGTTCTTC. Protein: CASSYSLPGLVALQFF.

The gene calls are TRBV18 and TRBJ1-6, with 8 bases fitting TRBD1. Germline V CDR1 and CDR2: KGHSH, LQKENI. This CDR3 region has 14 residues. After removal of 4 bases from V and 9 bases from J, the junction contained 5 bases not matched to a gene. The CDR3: CASSLDRGGSPLHF. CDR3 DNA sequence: TGTGCCAGCTCACTCGACAGGGGCGGTTCACCCCTCCACTTT.